The 9 T cell receptor beta chains listed next were all sequenced from one sample in a study of blood T cell repertoires in COVID-19. Assay: immunoSEQ multiplex PCR; the TCRdb copy retains only in-frame clones and omits some. The sample holds about 50,000 clones, more than 85% seen once. Specimen: PBMCs or T cells enriched from blood (not recorded which). These receptor sequences come from a woman between 45 and 65 years old who had recovered from COVID-19.

The J gene is TRBJ2-7, the V gene TRBV5-1, with D possibly matching TRBD2 (5 bases). Germline V gives CDR1 SGHRS, CDR2 YFSETQ. This CDR3 has 14 amino acids. The V and J ends lost 0 bases and 0 bases respectively, with 7 bases between them. The CDR3 is CASSLGGSSYEQYF. Written as DNA, the CDR3 is TGCGCCAGCAGCTTGGGAGGGAGCTCCTACGAGCAGTACTTC.

This clone was seen a handful of times. The chain joins TRBV29-1 to TRBJ2-7, with a tentative D call TRBD2 (7 bases). Germline V gives CDR1 SQVTM, CDR2 ANQGSEA. This CDR3 has 12 amino acids. V lost 0 bases and J lost 6, with 9 bases in between. CDR3 in amino acids: CSVEDGGAEQYF. CDR3 nucleotides: TGCAGCGTTGAAGATGGGGGGGCCGAGCAGTACTTC.

The CDR3 sequence: CASSRGTNEKLFF. Written as DNA, the CDR3 is TGCGCCAGTTCCAGGGGAACTAATGAAAAACTGTTTTTT. The rearrangement uses TRBV10-1 and TRBJ1-4, with D tentatively TRBD1 (6 bases). The CDR3 length is 13 residues. Trimming took 9 bases from V and 1 from J, leaving 9 bases between them. CDR1 is WNHNN and CDR2 is SYGVQD in the germline V gene (reference sequence).

This chain's CDR3 is CASSLGVGQGTELFF. The CDR3 DNA is TGCGCCAGCAGCTTGGGGGTGGGACAGGGAACGGAACTGTTTTTT. V gene TRBV5-1 combines with J gene TRBJ1-4; 9 nucleotides agree with TRBD1. The CDR3 is 15 residues long. The V segment lost 0 bases and the J segment 12 bases; nucleotides outside the gene matches: 9. The germline V gene has CDR1 SGHRS and CDR2 YFSETQ.

The chain uses TRBV6-1 and TRBJ2-7; TRBD1 aligns across 8 bases. Trimming cost V 0 bases and J 2 bases; bases outside gene matches: 6. This CDR3 contains 16 residues. CDR1 MNHNS and CDR2 SASEGT come from the germline V gene. CDR3 residues: CASSEAQRTGTYEQYF. CDR3 DNA: TGTGCCAGCAGTGAAGCCCAACGGACAGGGACCTACGAGCAGTACTTC.

The V gene is TRBV4-3, the J gene TRBJ2-1; 12 nucleotides agree with TRBD1. The CDR3 runs 20 residues. Germline V lookup: CDR1 LGHNA, CDR2 YSLEER. The CDR3 loop reads CAPIRDRGLLREGRDNEQFF. CDR3 bases: TGCGCGCCTATTAGGGACAGGGGGCTCTTGCGGGAGGGCCGGGACAATGAGCAGTTCTTC.

The chain has TRBV9 and TRBJ2-7; D gene ambiguous. Germline V gives CDR1 SGDLS, CDR2 YYNGEE. The CDR3 contains 14 residues. The ends were cut back, 2 bases at V and 1 base at J, with 10 bases in the middle. CDR3: CASSVQPGSYEQYF. CDR3 bases: TGTGCCAGCAGCGTGCAACCAGGATCCTACGAGCAGTACTTC.

The gene calls are TRBV11-1 and TRBJ2-1, with 8 bases matching TRBD1. The CDR3 totals 15 residues. CDR1 SGHAT and CDR2 FQDESV come from the germline V gene (reference sequence). The J segment lost 9 bases and the V segment lost 1 base, leaving 8 bases of the junction unmatched. The CDR3 coding sequence is TGTGCCAGCAGCTTAGATCCAGGGGGCGAGGCTGAGCAGTTCTTC. Translating gives CASSLDPGGEAEQFF.

V is TRBV6-2 or TRBV6-3 and J is TRBJ2-7; the match to TRBD1 covers 9 bases. V lost 6 bases and J lost 1; bases outside the gene matches: 7. Germline CDR1 is MNHEY and CDR2 is SVGEGT. The CDR3 runs to 15 residues. CDR3 in DNA: TGTGCCAGCAGCTCCGGGGGGACAGGGTCCTACGAGCAGTACTTC. Translated: CASSSGGTGSYEQYF.